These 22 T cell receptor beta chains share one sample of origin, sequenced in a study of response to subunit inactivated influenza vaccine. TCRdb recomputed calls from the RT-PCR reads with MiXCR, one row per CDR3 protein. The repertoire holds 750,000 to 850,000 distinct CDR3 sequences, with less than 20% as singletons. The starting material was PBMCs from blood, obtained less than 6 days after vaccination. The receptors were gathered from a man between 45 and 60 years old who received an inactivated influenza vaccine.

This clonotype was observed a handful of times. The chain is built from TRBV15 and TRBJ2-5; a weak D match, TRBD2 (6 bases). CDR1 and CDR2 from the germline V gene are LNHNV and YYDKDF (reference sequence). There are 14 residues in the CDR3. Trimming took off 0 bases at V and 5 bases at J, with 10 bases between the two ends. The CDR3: CATSRDGLAETQYF. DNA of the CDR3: TGTGCCACCAGCAGAGATGGGCTAGCGGAGACCCAGTACTTC.

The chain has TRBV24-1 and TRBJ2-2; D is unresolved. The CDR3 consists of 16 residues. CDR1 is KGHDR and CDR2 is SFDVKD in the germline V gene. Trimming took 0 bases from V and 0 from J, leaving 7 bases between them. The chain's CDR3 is CATSDLTGSNTGELFF. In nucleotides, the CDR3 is TGTGCCACCAGTGATTTGACGGGCTCGAACACCGGGGAGCTGTTTTTT.

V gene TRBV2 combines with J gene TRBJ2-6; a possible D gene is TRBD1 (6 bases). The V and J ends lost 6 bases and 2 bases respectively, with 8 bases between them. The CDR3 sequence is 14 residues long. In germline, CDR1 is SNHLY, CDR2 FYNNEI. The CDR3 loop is CASSRQAGANVLTF. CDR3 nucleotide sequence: TGTGCCAGCAGCCGACAGGCTGGGGCCAACGTCCTGACTTTC.

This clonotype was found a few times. CDR3 sequence: CASSRLGGAYEQYF. The CDR3 DNA reads as TGTGCCAGCAGCCGTCTCGGGGGGGCCTACGAGCAGTACTTC. This chain links TRBV7-2 with TRBJ2-7; 8 positions match TRBD2. Germline CDR1 reads SGHTA; CDR2 reads FQGNSA. The V and J ends lost 5 bases and 2 bases, in that order; junction bases with no gene match: 5. This CDR3 has 14 residues.

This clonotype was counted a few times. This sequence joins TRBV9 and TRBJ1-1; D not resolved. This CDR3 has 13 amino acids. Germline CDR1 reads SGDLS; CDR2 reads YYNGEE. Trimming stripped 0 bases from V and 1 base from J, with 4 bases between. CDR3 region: CASSVAPNTEAFF. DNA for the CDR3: TGTGCCAGCAGCGTAGCCCCGAACACTGAAGCTTTCTTT.

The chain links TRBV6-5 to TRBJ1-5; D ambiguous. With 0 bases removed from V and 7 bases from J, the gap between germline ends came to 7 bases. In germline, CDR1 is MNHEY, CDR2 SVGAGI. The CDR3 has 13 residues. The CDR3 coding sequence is TGTGCCAGCAGTTACTCGATTTCCCAGCCCCAGCATTTT. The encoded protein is CASSYSISQPQHF.

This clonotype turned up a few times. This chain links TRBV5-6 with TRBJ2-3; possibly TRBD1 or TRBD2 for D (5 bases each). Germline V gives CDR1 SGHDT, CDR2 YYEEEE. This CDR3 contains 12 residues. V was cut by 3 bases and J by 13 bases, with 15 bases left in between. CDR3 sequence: CASSSNARGEYF. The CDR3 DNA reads TGTGCCAGCAGCTCAAACGCAAGGGGAGAGTATTTT.

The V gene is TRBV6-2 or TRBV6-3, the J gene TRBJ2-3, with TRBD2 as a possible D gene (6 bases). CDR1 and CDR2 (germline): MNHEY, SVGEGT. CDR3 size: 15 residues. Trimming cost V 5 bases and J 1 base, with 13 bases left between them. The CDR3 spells CASSALWGGTDTQYF. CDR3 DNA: TGTGCCAGCAGTGCCCTTTGGGGGGGCACAGATACGCAGTATTTT.

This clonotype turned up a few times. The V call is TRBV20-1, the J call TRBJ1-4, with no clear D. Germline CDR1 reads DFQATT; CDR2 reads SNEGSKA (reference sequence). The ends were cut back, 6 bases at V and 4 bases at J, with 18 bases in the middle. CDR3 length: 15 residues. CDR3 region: CSAITMGSVNEKLFF. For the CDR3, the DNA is TGCAGTGCAATAACAATGGGTTCGGTTAATGAAAAACTGTTTTTT.

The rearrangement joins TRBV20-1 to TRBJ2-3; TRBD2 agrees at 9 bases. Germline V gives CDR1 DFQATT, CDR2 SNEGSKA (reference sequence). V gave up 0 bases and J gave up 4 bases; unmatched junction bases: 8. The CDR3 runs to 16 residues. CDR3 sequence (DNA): TGCAGTGCTAGAGAGCTAGCGGGATATGTAGCAGATACGCAGTATTTT. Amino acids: CSARELAGYVADTQYF.

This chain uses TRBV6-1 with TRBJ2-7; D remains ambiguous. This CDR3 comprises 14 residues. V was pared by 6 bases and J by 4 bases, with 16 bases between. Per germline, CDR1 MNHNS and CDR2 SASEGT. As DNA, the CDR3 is TGTGCCAGCAGGGGAAACGGGCCGAGGTACGAGCAGTACTTC. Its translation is CASRGNGPRYEQYF.

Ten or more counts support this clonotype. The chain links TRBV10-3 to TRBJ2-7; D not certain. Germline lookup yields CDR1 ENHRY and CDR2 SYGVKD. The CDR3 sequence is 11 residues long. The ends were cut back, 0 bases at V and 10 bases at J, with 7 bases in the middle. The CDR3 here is CAISESHSQYF. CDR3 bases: TGTGCCATCAGTGAGTCACACAGTCAGTACTTC.

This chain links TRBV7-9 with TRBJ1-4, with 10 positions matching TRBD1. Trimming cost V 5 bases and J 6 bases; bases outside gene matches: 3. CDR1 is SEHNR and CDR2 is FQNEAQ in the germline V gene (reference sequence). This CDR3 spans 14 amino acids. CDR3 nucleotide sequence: TGTGCCAGCAGCCCCGGGACAGGGGATGAAAAACTGTTTTTT. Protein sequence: CASSPGTGDEKLFF.

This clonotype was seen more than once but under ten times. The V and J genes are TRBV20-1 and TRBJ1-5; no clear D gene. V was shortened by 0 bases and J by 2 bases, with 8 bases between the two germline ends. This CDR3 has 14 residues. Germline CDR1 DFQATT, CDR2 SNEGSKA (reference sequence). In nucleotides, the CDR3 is TGCAGTGCTAGAGATGTAAGGGGCAATCAGCCCCAGCATTTT. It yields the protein CSARDVRGNQPQHF.

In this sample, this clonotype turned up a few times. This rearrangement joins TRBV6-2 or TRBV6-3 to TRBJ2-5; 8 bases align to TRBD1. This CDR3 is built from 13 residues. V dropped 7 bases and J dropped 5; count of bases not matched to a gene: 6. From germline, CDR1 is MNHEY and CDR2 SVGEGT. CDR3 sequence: CASKTQGAETQYF. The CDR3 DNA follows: TGTGCCAGCAAAACTCAGGGGGCCGAGACCCAGTACTTC.

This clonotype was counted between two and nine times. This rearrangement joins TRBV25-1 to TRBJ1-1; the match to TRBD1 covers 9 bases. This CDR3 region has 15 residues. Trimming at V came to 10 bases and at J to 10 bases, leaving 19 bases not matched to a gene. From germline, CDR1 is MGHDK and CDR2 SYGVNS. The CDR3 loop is CANAIDRGDGGIAFF. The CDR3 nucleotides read TGTGCCAACGCGATTGACAGGGGGGACGGTGGGATAGCTTTCTTT.

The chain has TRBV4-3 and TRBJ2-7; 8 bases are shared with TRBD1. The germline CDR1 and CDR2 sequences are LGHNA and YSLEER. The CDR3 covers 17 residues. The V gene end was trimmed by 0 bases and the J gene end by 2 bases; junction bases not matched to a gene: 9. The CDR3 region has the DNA TGCGCCAGCAGCCAAGAGCGAACGGACAGGGTCCCCTACGAGCAGTACTTC. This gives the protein CASSQERTDRVPYEQYF.

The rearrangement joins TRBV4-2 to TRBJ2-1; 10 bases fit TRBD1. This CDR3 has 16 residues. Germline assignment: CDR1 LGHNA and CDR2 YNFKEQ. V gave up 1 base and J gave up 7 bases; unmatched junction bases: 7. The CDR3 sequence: CASSQGDRGRGNEQFF. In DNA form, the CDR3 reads TGTGCCAGCAGCCAAGGGGACAGGGGTAGAGGGAATGAGCAGTTCTTC.

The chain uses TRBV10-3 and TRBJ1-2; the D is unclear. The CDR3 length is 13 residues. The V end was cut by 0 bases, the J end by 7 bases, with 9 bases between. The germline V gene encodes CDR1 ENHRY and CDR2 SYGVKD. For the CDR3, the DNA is TGTGCCATCAGTGAGTCCGGGCCTTTTGGCTACACCTTC. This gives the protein CAISESGPFGYTF.

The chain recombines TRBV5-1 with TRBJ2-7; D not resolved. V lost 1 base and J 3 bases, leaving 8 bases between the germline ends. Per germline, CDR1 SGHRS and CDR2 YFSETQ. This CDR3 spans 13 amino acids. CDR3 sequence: CASSLNSRYEQYF. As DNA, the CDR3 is TGCGCCAGCAGCTTGAACAGTCGCTACGAGCAGTACTTC.

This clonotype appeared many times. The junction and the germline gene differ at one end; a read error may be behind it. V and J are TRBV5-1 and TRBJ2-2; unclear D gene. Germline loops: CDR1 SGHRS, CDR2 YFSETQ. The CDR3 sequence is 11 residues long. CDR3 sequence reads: CASSNTGELFF. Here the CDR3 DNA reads TGTGCCAGCAGTAACACCGGGGAGCTGTTTTTT.

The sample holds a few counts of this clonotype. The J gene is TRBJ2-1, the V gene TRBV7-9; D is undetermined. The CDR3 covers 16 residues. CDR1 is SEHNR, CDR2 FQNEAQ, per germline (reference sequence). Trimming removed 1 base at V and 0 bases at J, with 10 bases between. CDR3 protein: CASSLGVRSSYNEQFF. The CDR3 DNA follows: TGTGCCAGCAGCTTAGGGGTGAGGAGCTCCTACAATGAGCAGTTCTTC.